This TCR beta chain was recorded in a study of Graves' ophthalmopathy and Graves' hyperthyroidism. Absence of ophthalmopathy within 18 months of follow-up defined stable hyperthyroidism. This clonotype was seen repeatedly, ten times or more. This CDR3 is built from 14 residues. V was clipped by 8 bases and J by 2 bases; unmatched bases: 5. Amplification targeted the TCR beta CDR3 regions, with RNA transcripts as the source material. RT-PCR was first run with HTBI primers, then multiplex PCR in a second round. TCRdb used MiXCR to reprocess the multiplex PCR reads, holding one entry per CDR3 protein. The sample yields over 500,000 distinct CDR3 sequences, 22% seen once.

The chain uses TRBV12-3 or TRBV12-4 and TRBJ2-5; TRBD1 matches 10 bases. The clonotype was recovered from a woman aged 18-30 years with stable Graves' hyperthyroidism. Some clones in this sample may be carry-over from other donors' samples. The sample comprised peripheral blood. The CDR3 DNA is TGTGCCAGCGGGACAGGGGTCTCACAAGAGACCCAGTACTTC. Its protein is CASGTGVSQETQYF.